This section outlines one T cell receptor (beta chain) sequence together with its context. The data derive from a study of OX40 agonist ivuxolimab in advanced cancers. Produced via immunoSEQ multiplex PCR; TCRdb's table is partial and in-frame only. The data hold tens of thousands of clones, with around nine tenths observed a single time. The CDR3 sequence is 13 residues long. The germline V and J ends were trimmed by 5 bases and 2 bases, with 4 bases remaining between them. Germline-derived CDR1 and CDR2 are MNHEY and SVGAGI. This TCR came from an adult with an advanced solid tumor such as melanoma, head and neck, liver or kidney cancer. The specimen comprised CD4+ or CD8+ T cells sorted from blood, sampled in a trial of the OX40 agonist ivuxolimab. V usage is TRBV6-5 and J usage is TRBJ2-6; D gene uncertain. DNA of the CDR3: TGTGCCAGCAGTGCCACTGGGGCCAACGTCCTGACTTTC. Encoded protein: CASSATGANVLTF.